Listed below are T cell receptor beta chains from one sample, sequenced in a study of persistence of HIV-infected CD4 T cells. These receptors have no identified antigens. Produced via immunoSEQ multiplex PCR; TCRdb's table is partial and in-frame only. The sample holds some 21,000 clones, about 80% seen once. The specimen comprised CD4+ T cells sorted from PBMCs after 18-hour stimulation, sampled from a patient who received antiretroviral therapy. The source of these receptors is an adult man with HIV who was CMV-seropositive. Each CDR3 is given with its conserved first and last residue. A D gene is named only where the DNA matches it firmly. Rows may omit the clone size; those that give it use once, few, many or a size class.

v_call	d_call	clone_size	j_call	cdr3_nt	cdr3_aa
TRBV4-1	TRBD1	.	TRBJ1-5	TGCGCCAGCAGGGAGGGGACAGGTCAGCCCCAGCATTTT	CASREGTGQPQHF
TRBV29-1	.	few	TRBJ1-2	TGCAGTTTTACTACAGGGACCGGGGGATATGGCTACACCTTC	CSFTTGTGGYGYTF
TRBV6-5	TRBD1	few	TRBJ1-1	TGTGCCAGCAGTTACTCGAGGACAGGGCGACGGGGTGAAGCTTTCTTT	CASSYSRTGRRGEAFF
TRBV11-3	.	.	TRBJ2-7	TGTGCCATCACCATTGAGGGTTACGAGCAGTACTTC	CAITIEGYEQYF
TRBV6-5	.	.	TRBJ1-5	TGTGCCAGCAGTCGGAACAGGGGCAATCAGCCCCAGCATTTT	CASSRNRGNQPQHF
TRBV14	.	.	TRBJ2-3	TGTGCCAGCAGCAACAGGGAGGGGTCAGATACGCAGTATTTT	CASSNREGSDTQYF
TRBV6-5	.	.	TRBJ1-1	TGTGCCAGCAGTCCACGGATGAACACTGAAGCTTTCTTT	CASSPRMNTEAFF
TRBV19	.	.	TRBJ2-3	TGTGCCAGTAGTATAAGTGCGGGGGCCTCCACAGATACGCAGTATTTT	CASSISAGASTDTQYF
TRBV19	TRBD1	.	TRBJ2-7	TGTGCCAGTAGCGAACCCGGGACAGCCTCCTACGAGCAGTACTTC	CASSEPGTASYEQYF
TRBV7-3	.	.	TRBJ1-6	TGTGCCAGCAGCATATCAGGGGAGTATAATTCACCCCTCCACTTT	CASSISGEYNSPLHF
TRBV5-4	.	.	TRBJ1-6	TGTGCCAGCAGCGCCAAACAGGGCTTCAATTCACCCCTCCACTTT	CASSAKQGFNSPLHF
TRBV19	.	.	TRBJ1-1	TGTGCCAGTGGTAAGGGGTGGACTGAAGCTTTCTTT	CASGKGWTEAFF
TRBV18	.	.	TRBJ1-2	TGTGCCAGCTCACCACTGGAAAATCCTAACTATGGCTACACCTTC	CASSPLENPNYGYTF
TRBV9	.	.	TRBJ2-2	TGTGCCAGCAACCCAGTGGAGGGACGCGGGGAGCTGTTTTTT	CASNPVEGRGELFF
TRBV5-1	.	.	TRBJ1-1	TGCGCCAGCAGCTTAGGGACGGCGAACACTGAAGCTTTCTTT	CASSLGTANTEAFF
TRBV25-1	TRBD1	few	TRBJ2-1	TGTGCCAGCAGTGAATTGGGGACAGGCGCCTACAATGAGCAGTTCTTC	CASSELGTGAYNEQFF
TRBV5-8	.	.	TRBJ1-5	TGTGCCAGCAGCCTACAGACTAGCAATCAGCCCCAGCATTTT	CASSLQTSNQPQHF
TRBV5-8	.	once	TRBJ1-3	TGTGCCAGCCTCCGGAGTGTTACGACAGGCAGCTCTGGAAACACCATATATTTT	CASLRSVTTGSSGNTIYF
TRBV11-3	.	.	TRBJ2-3	TGTGCCAGCAGCTTAGATCCAAAAGATACGCAGTATTTT	CASSLDPKDTQYF
TRBV15	TRBD1	few	TRBJ2-1	TGTGCCACCAGCAGTGAGGCCGGGACAGGGCTCTTCTTC	CATSSEAGTGLFF
TRBV10-2	.	few	TRBJ2-7	TGCGCCAGCAGTGAGTCTGGCAGCCCCTACGAGCAGTACTTC	CASSESGSPYEQYF
TRBV9	.	.	TRBJ2-2	TGTGCCAGCAGCGTGTACGCGAACACCGGGGAGCTGTTTTTT	CASSVYANTGELFF
TRBV3-1/TRBV3-2	TRBD1	.	TRBJ1-3	TGTGCCAGCAGCCAAGATGCCCCGACAGGGGCTACAGGAAACACCATATATTTT	CASSQDAPTGATGNTIYF
TRBV7-3	.	.	TRBJ1-2	TGTGCCAGCAGCTTAACAGGGAACGATGGCTACACCTTC	CASSLTGNDGYTF
TRBV28	TRBD2	.	TRBJ2-7	TGTGCCAGCAGTCCCGGGGGGTCACCTTACGAGCAGTACTTC	CASSPGGSPYEQYF
TRBV7-8	.	.	TRBJ2-3	TGTGCCAGCAGCTCCCAGCTATACGATACGCAGTATTTT	CASSSQLYDTQYF
TRBV3-1/TRBV3-2	.	.	TRBJ1-2	TGTGCCAGCAGCCAAGCGGGGGGGGGGAACTATGGCTACACCTTC	CASSQAGGGNYGYTF